Each of the 4 T cell receptor beta chains below was sequenced from the same sample in a study of beta chain features in type 1 diabetes. The investigators reverse transcribed all of the isolated RNA, so they sequenced expressed TCRB transcripts. TCRdb's table, derived via immunoSEQ multiplex PCR, lists solely in-frame clones and lacks some. This sample yields 200,000 to 250,000 clones, of which 11% to 15% are seen a single time; roughly 0.024% belongs to the top ten. Sequences were obtained from naive CD4+ T cells from blood. These receptors all come from a woman in her forties in good health.

This clone appeared a few times. The chain uses TRBV5-8 and TRBJ1-2; D gene unclear. The V end was cut by 0 bases, the J end by 2 bases, with 8 bases between. The CDR3 totals 14 residues. The V gene's germline CDR1 is SGHTS and CDR2 YDEGEE. The CDR3 reads CASSLAGPNYGYTF. In DNA form, the CDR3 reads TGTGCCAGCAGCTTGGCTGGGCCGAACTATGGCTACACCTTC.

This chain links TRBV5-1 with TRBJ2-3, with 11 nucleotides matching TRBD2. Germline V lookup: CDR1 SGHRS, CDR2 YFSETQ. Trimming at V came to 0 bases and at J to 5 bases, leaving 11 bases not matched to a gene. CDR3 length equals 18 residues. CDR3 coding DNA: TGCGCCAGCAGCTTGGCAACGAATAGCGGGGGGGCAGGAGATACGCAGTATTTT. Translating it yields CASSLATNSGGAGDTQYF.

This chain joins TRBV4-1 and TRBJ2-7; 10 bases align to TRBD2. J lost 3 bases, V lost 0 bases, and 5 bases had no gene match. Germline V gene data show CDR1 as MGHRA and CDR2 as YSYEKL. The CDR3 has 16 residues. This CDR3 reads CASSQEKRGGIYEQYF. CDR3 sequence (DNA): TGCGCCAGCAGCCAAGAGAAGCGGGGGGGAATCTACGAGCAGTACTTC.

The chain couples TRBV6-6 to TRBJ1-2; D ambiguous. This CDR3 contains 13 residues. The V end was cut by 6 bases, the J end by 8 bases, with 16 bases between. Per the germline V gene, CDR1 is MNHNY and CDR2 is SVGAGI (reference sequence). CDR3 nucleotide sequence: TGTGCCAGCAGCCCGCTCCCTTCTAGCGGCTACACCTTC. Residues: CASSPLPSSGYTF.